This record looks at one T cell receptor beta chain sequence and its context. The data stem from a study of T cell changes during pregnancy in multiple sclerosis. Data came from immunoSEQ multiplex PCR; TCRdb stores just in-frame clones and leaves some out. This sample has 20,000 to 25,000 clones, with 80% to 90% found just once. The germline V gene has CDR1 SGHDT and CDR2 YYEEEE. Trimming took 0 bases from V and 7 from J; bases not matched to a gene: 1. The CDR3 runs to 14 residues. The clonotype comes from a female donor with multiple sclerosis, enrolled in a pregnancy study. The chain carries TRBV5-6 and TRBJ1-5; 10 nucleotides match TRBD1. The specimen was CD8+ T cells from peripheral blood mononuclear cells, collected in the first trimester of pregnancy. As DNA, the CDR3 is TGTGCCAGCAGCTTGGGGGACAGGGGACAGCCCCAGCATTTT. Its protein product is CASSLGDRGQPQHF.